A selection of T cell receptor beta chains follows, all from one sample in a study of shared clonotypes between healthy human individuals. Profiled with immunoSEQ multiplex PCR; TCRdb holds only in-frame clones, not every one. The profile covers some 2,100,000 clones, with nearly 97% appearing a single time and roughly 0.13% taken by the ten largest. The sample taken for sequencing was naive CD4+ T cells sorted from blood. These receptors all stem from a man aged 18 to 29 in good health. Each CDR3 is given with its conserved first and last residue. A D gene is named only where the DNA matches it firmly. Clone size, where shown, is once, few, many, or a class for clones that have expanded.

TRBJ1-6,NA,NA,TRBV9,CASSVDGGRSPLHF,TGTGCCAGCAGCGTAGATGGGGGGAGGTCACCCCTCCACTTT
TRBJ2-2,NA,NA,TRBV14,CASSRDFNTGELFF,TGTGCCAGCAGCCGGGACTTTAACACCGGGGAGCTGTTTTTT
TRBJ1-5,NA,NA,TRBV5-6,CASSPWGSGNQPQHF,TGTGCCAGCAGCCCTTGGGGGTCGGGCAATCAGCCCCAGCATTTT
TRBJ2-3,TRBD1,NA,TRBV6-6,CASTGTARGPRDTQYF,TGTGCCAGCACCGGGACAGCCAGGGGTCCCAGAGATACGCAGTATTTT
TRBJ2-4,TRBD1,NA,TRBV18,CASSPPRQGPNIQYF,TGTGCCAGCTCACCACCAAGACAGGGACCGAACATTCAGTACTTC
TRBJ2-7,NA,NA,TRBV7-2,CASSLAGNTYEQYF,TGTGCCAGCAGCTTAGCGGGCAATACCTACGAGCAGTACTTC
TRBJ1-1,NA,NA,TRBV5-1,CASSLVDRNTEAFF,TGCGCCAGCAGCTTGGTTGACAGGAACACTGAAGCTTTCTTT
TRBJ2-7,NA,NA,TRBV19,CASSRSNNEQYF,TGTGCCAGTAGTCGCTCCAACAACGAGCAGTACTTC
TRBJ2-7,NA,NA,TRBV10-3,CAIGQLVSYEQYF,TGTGCCATCGGGCAGCTCGTGTCCTACGAGCAGTACTTC
TRBJ2-7,TRBD1,NA,TRBV7-9,CASSFSTTGTYEQYF,TGTGCCAGCAGCTTTTCCACGACAGGGACGTACGAGCAGTACTTC
TRBJ2-3,NA,NA,TRBV7-2,CASSAVTNLRDTQYF,TGTGCCAGCAGCGCGGTGACTAACCTCAGGGATACGCAGTATTTT
TRBJ2-7,NA,NA,TRBV10-1,CASSDGRFEQYF,TGCGCCAGCAGTGACGGCCGCTTCGAGCAGTACTTC
TRBJ2-7,TRBD2,NA,TRBV5-1,CASSFSGRAGYEQYF,TGCGCCAGCAGCTTTAGCGGGAGGGCCGGCTACGAGCAGTACTTC
TRBJ2-5,NA,NA,TRBV5-1,CASSEGHVQETQYF,TGCGCCAGCAGCGAAGGACATGTACAAGAGACCCAGTACTTC
TRBJ2-5,TRBD1,once,TRBV5-1,CASSTGGWETQYF,TGCGCCAGCAGCACAGGGGGCTGGGAGACCCAGTACTTC
TRBJ1-4,NA,NA,TRBV20-1,CSARDSEKLFF,TGCAGTGCTAGAGATAGTGAAAAACTGTTTTTT
TRBJ1-5,NA,NA,TRBV30,CAWSVPGFWSDQPQHF,TGTGCCTGGAGTGTACCCGGGTTTTGGTCCGATCAGCCCCAGCATTTT
TRBJ1-4,NA,NA,TRBV6-1,CASRGDKGKLFF,TGTGCCAGCAGGGGGGATAAAGGAAAACTGTTTTTT
TRBJ2-1,NA,once,TRBV11-2,CASRLSGNEQFF,TGTGCCAGCAGGTTATCCGGCAATGAGCAGTTCTTC
TRBJ2-2,TRBD2,NA,TRBV11-2,CASSLAGDGGIGELFF,TGTGCCAGCAGCCTAGCGGGAGATGGTGGGATCGGGGAGCTGTTTTTT
TRBJ2-5,TRBD2,NA,TRBV7-8,CASRSYGGNQETQYF,TGTGCCAGCAGAAGCTACGGGGGGAACCAAGAGACCCAGTACTTC
TRBJ1-2,NA,NA,TRBV27,CASRTYRTEGYTF,TGTGCCAGCAGGACCTACCGGACAGAGGGCTACACCTTC
TRBJ1-1,TRBD1,NA,TRBV29-1,CSVDVGGASGAFF,TGCAGCGTTGATGTAGGGGGCGCAAGTGGAGCTTTCTTT
TRBJ2-3,TRBD2,NA,TRBV6-6,CASSSGRDTDTQYF,TGTGCCAGCAGCAGCGGGAGAGACACAGATACGCAGTATTTT
TRBJ2-7,NA,once,TRBV28,CASSVLTGKDSYEQYF,TGTGCCAGCAGTGTTCTAACGGGGAAAGACTCCTACGAGCAGTACTTC
TRBJ2-1,NA,NA,TRBV30,CAWSTRDPDNEQFF,TGTGCCTGGAGTACCCGGGACCCCGACAATGAGCAGTTCTTC
TRBJ2-7,NA,NA,TRBV4-3,CASSQDRGREQYF,TGCGCCAGCAGCCAAGACAGGGGACGCGAGCAGTACTTC
TRBJ1-6,NA,few,TRBV4-1,CASSQDIGANSPLHF,TGCGCCAGCAGCCAAGATATCGGGGCGAATTCACCCCTCCACTTT
TRBJ1-1,TRBD1,NA,TRBV27,CASSIRTGSNTEAFF,TGTGCCAGCAGTATCCGGACAGGGTCGAACACTGAAGCTTTCTTT
TRBJ2-2,NA,NA,TRBV5-4,CASSYEGQTNTGELFF,TGTGCCAGCAGCTACGAGGGTCAGACCAACACCGGGGAGCTGTTTTTT
TRBJ2-3,TRBD1,NA,TRBV7-9,CASSAGTGGTDTQYF,TGTGCCAGCAGCGCCGGGACAGGGGGCACAGATACGCAGTATTTT
TRBJ2-2,TRBD1,NA,TRBV18,CASSGQVRSTGELFF,TGTGCCAGCTCCGGACAGGTCCGAAGTACCGGGGAGCTGTTTTTT
TRBJ2-5,NA,NA,TRBV10-3,CAISAAVAGETQYF,TGTGCCATCAGTGCGGCTGTTGCGGGAGAGACCCAGTACTTC
TRBJ2-6,NA,NA,TRBV27,CASSFDSRTSGANVLTF,TGTGCCAGCAGTTTTGACAGTCGAACGTCTGGGGCCAACGTCCTGACTTTC
TRBJ2-1,NA,NA,TRBV18,CASSPSATYNEQFF,TGTGCCAGCTCACCGAGCGCTACCTACAATGAGCAGTTCTTC
TRBJ1-1,NA,NA,TRBV27,CASSRTATLDLNTEAFF,TGTGCCAGCAGTAGGACGGCCACCCTTGACTTGAACACTGAAGCTTTCTTT
TRBJ2-2,NA,once,TRBV6-1,CASSERAKAGELFF,TGTGCCAGCAGTGAAAGGGCAAAAGCCGGGGAGCTGTTTTTT
TRBJ2-7,NA,NA,TRBV14,CASSQVASYEQYF,TGTGCCAGCAGCCAAGTCGCCTCCTACGAGCAGTACTTC
TRBJ2-7,NA,NA,TRBV5-1,CASSLGVVYEQYF,TGCGCCAGCAGCTTGGGTGTCGTATACGAGCAGTACTTC
TRBJ1-4,NA,NA,TRBV7-9,CASSLLGVDEKLFF,TGTGCCAGCAGCTTGCTGGGGGTGGATGAAAAACTGTTTTTT
TRBJ2-3,NA,NA,TRBV5-1,CASSLGIGGTQYF,TGCGCCAGCAGCTTGGGGATCGGGGGTACGCAGTATTTT
TRBJ1-3,TRBD1,NA,TRBV7-9,CASSLGQGSSGNTIYF,TGTGCCAGCAGCCTAGGACAGGGAAGCTCTGGAAACACCATATATTTT
TRBJ2-2,NA,NA,TRBV6-5,CASSKQGVNTGELFF,TGTGCCAGCAGCAAACAGGGCGTTAACACCGGGGAGCTGTTTTTT
TRBJ1-6,NA,NA,TRBV27,CASSLGSSVDSPLHF,TGTGCCAGCAGTTTAGGCAGTAGTGTGGATTCACCCCTCCACTTT
TRBJ1-3,NA,NA,TRBV25-1,CASSDPGTSGNTIYF,TGTGCCAGCAGTGATCCCGGGACCTCTGGAAACACCATATATTTT
TRBJ1-6,TRBD1,NA,TRBV27,CASRPGGPSPLHF,TGTGCCAGCAGGCCAGGGGGCCCCTCACCCCTCCACTTT
TRBJ1-6,TRBD1,NA,TRBV6-5,CASSYAQGSNSPLHF,TGTGCCAGCAGTTACGCACAGGGGAGCAATTCACCCCTCCACTTT
TRBJ2-7,NA,NA,TRBV7-9,CASSAPGTLYEQYF,TGTGCCAGCAGCGCCCCCGGGACACTATACGAGCAGTACTTC
TRBJ2-7,NA,NA,TRBV7-9,CASSLEIWGSRPEQYF,TGTGCCAGCAGCTTAGAGATTTGGGGGAGCCGGCCCGAGCAGTACTTC
TRBJ1-2,NA,few,TRBV4-1,CASSQVVGHRFYGYTF,TGCGCCAGCAGCCAAGTCGTAGGACACCGATTCTATGGCTACACCTTC
TRBJ1-2,NA,NA,TRBV27,CASPPPGADGYTF,TGTGCCAGCCCTCCGCCGGGGGCTGACGGCTACACCTTC
TRBJ1-2,NA,NA,TRBV7-2,CASSLVRGYGYTF,TGTGCCAGCAGCTTAGTCAGAGGGTATGGCTACACCTTC
TRBJ2-1,TRBD1,NA,TRBV19,CASSRDRASYNEQFF,TGTGCCAGTAGCCGGGACAGGGCGTCGTACAATGAGCAGTTCTTC
TRBJ2-2,NA,NA,TRBV7-2,CASSLEPGAGELFF,TGTGCCAGCAGCTTAGAACCGGGAGCCGGGGAGCTGTTTTTT
TRBJ1-2,TRBD1,NA,TRBV6-6,CASSNGQGAFLYTF,TGTGCCAGCAGTAACGGACAGGGGGCGTTTTTGTACACCTTC
TRBJ2-2,NA,NA,TRBV6-5,CARTGELFF,TGTGCCAGGACCGGGGAGCTGTTTTTT
TRBJ1-6,TRBD1,once,TRBV25-1,CASSSYEGAESPLHF,TGTGCCAGCAGCTCTTATGAGGGGGCAGAATCACCCCTCCACTTT
TRBJ1-2,NA,NA,TRBV2,CASSEELTNYGYTF,TGTGCCAGCAGTGAAGAACTGACCAACTATGGCTACACCTTC
TRBJ1-5,NA,NA,TRBV23-1,CASSQSTGNQPQHF,TGCGCCAGCAGTCAATCAACAGGGAATCAGCCCCAGCATTTT